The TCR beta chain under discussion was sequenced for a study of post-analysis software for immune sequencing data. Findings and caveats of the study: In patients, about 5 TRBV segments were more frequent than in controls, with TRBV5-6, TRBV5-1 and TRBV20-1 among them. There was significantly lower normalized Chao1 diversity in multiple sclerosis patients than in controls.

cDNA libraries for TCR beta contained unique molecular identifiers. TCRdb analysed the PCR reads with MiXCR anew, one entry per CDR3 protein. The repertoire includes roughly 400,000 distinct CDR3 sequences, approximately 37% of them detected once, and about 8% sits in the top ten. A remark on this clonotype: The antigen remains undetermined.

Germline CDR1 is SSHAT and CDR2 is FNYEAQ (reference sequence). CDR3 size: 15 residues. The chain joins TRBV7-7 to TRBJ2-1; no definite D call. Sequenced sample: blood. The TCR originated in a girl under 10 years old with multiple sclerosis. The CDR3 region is CVSSFDSWSSNEQFF. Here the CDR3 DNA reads TGTGTTAGCAGCTTTGATAGCTGGAGCAGCAATGAGCAGTTCTTC.